These 21 T cell receptor beta chains were sequenced from one sample in a study of T cells in Graves' hyperthyroidism and ophthalmopathy. Amplified TCR beta CDR3 regions came from RNA transcripts. The study used the HTBI primer set for a first-round RT-PCR of the TCR CDR3. TCRdb re-called the multiplex PCR reads with MiXCR, one entry per CDR3 protein. This sample has some 600,000 distinct CDR3 sequences, with around 46% found just once. Sequences were obtained from peripheral blood or thyroid tissue (not recorded which). Receptors were obtained from a woman in her late teens or twenties with Graves' hyperthyroidism.

This clonotype was seen at least ten times. The rearrangement links TRBV6-5 to TRBJ1-6, with D uncertain. The germline CDR1 and CDR2 sequences are MNHEY and SVGAGI. The CDR3 consists of 11 residues. V was pared by 7 bases and J by 6 bases, with 4 bases between. In nucleotides, the CDR3 is TGTGCCAGCAACGGTAATTCACCCCTCCACTTT. Translation: CASNGNSPLHF.

This clonotype was counted a single time. The chain joins TRBV29-1 to TRBJ2-5; TRBD1 aligns across 9 bases. Germline assignment: CDR1 SQVTM and CDR2 ANQGSEA. The CDR3 is 15 residues long. J was trimmed by 5 bases and V by 5 bases; bases with no gene match: 12. CDR3: CSVSPGQGLHETQYF. CDR3 nucleotides: TGCAGCGTTTCTCCAGGACAGGGGCTTCATGAGACCCAGTACTTC.

This clonotype was seen many times. This chain links TRBV29-1 with TRBJ2-5; 7 bases match TRBD1. Losses at the gene ends were 4 bases for V and 5 bases for J; bases not matched to a gene: 10. This CDR3 contains 14 residues. Germline lookup yields CDR1 SQVTM and CDR2 ANQGSEA. The CDR3 DNA reads TGCAGCGTTGGCCCCAGGGGGATGGATGAGACCCAGTACTTC. It codes for CSVGPRGMDETQYF.

The genes are TRBV25-1 and TRBJ2-6; 9 nucleotides agree with TRBD1. The germline V gene has CDR1 MGHDK and CDR2 SYGVNS. The ends lost 6 bases at V and 4 bases at J; junction bases unmatched: 7. The CDR3 contains 16 residues. CDR3 sequence (DNA): TGTGCCAGCAGGGCCGGGACAGGGTCCGGGGCCAACGTCCTGACTTTC. Translation: CASRAGTGSGANVLTF.

The chain joins TRBV7-6 to TRBJ2-7, with D tentatively TRBD1 (6 bases). Germline V gene data show CDR1 as SGHVS and CDR2 as FNYEAQ. The CDR3 has 11 residues. V lost 6 bases and J 7 bases, leaving 10 bases between the germline ends. CDR3 DNA sequence: TGTGCCAGCAGACACGACAGGGAGCAGTACTTC. This gives the protein CASRHDREQYF.

This clonotype was found many times. The chain carries TRBV29-1 and TRBJ1-1; perhaps TRBD1 as D (6 bases). V lost 4 bases and J lost 0, with 9 bases in between. The germline CDR1 and CDR2 sequences are SQVTM and ANQGSEA. This CDR3 contains 13 residues. DNA for the CDR3: TGCAGCGTTGCGACAGGACTGAACACTGAAGCTTTCTTT. This gives the protein CSVATGLNTEAFF. Variable domain in full (rest from reference TRBV29-1 and TRBJ1-1): SAVISQKPSRDICQRGTSLTIQCQVDSQVTMMFWYRQQPGQSLTLIATANQGSEATYESGFVIDKFPISRPNLTFSTLTVSNMSPEDSSIYLCSVATGLNTEAFFGQGTRLTVV.

This clonotype came up a few times. This chain connects TRBV7-9 to TRBJ2-7, with 9 bases identical to TRBD1. Unmatched junction bases numbered 9, after V lost 5 bases and J lost 4 bases. Germline CDR1 and CDR2: SEHNR and FQNEAQ (reference sequence). The CDR3 sequence is 15 residues long. The CDR3 spells CASSHYAGQGYEQYF. The CDR3 DNA is TGTGCCAGCAGCCACTACGCGGGACAGGGTTACGAGCAGTACTTC.

A note on this clonotype: The conserved final phenylalanine or tryptophan is absent from the CDR3, which likely points to a read error. The chain combines TRBV20-1 with TRBJ1-5; a weak D match, TRBD1 (6 bases). This CDR3 is 14 amino acids long. The germline CDR1 and CDR2 sequences are DFQATT and SNEGSKA (reference sequence). V lost 2 bases and J lost 0, with 8 bases in between. The CDR3 DNA sequence: TGCAGTGCTAGATCAGGGGATAGCAATCAGCCCCAGCATTCT. Its translation: CSARSGDSNQPQHS.

The table lists this clonotype with a few counts. This chain connects TRBV12-3 or TRBV12-4 to TRBJ1-2, with D unresolved. The CDR3 totals 13 residues. Trimming removed 1 base at V and 8 bases at J, with 11 bases between. The CDR3 here is CASSLVGSDGYTF. The CDR3 region has the DNA TGTGCCAGCAGTTTAGTCGGTTCGGACGGCTACACCTTC.

This clonotype was picked up many times. The V gene is TRBV10-2, the J gene TRBJ2-7, with a possible D match to TRBD1 (5 bases). Per the germline V gene, CDR1 is WSHSY and CDR2 is SAAADI. V lost 5 bases and J 4 bases, leaving 9 bases between the germline ends. The CDR3 length is 12 residues. CDR3 sequence reads: CASSSGKYEQYF. The CDR3 nucleotides read TGCGCCAGCAGTTCAGGGAAATACGAGCAGTACTTC.

This clonotype has ten or more counts. The chain has TRBV11-2 and TRBJ1-2, with D unresolved. V was pared by 0 bases and J by 6 bases, with 5 bases between. This CDR3 region has 12 residues. The germline V gene has CDR1 SGHAT and CDR2 FQNNGV. For the CDR3, the DNA is TGTGCCAGCAGCTTAGATGGTCATGGCTACACCTTC. Translated: CASSLDGHGYTF. Looking up the rest from reference TRBV11-2 and TRBJ1-2 gives the full variable domain: EAGVAQSPRYKIIEKRQSVAFWCNPISGHATLYWYQQILGQGPKLLIQFQNNGVVDDSQLPKDRFSAERLKGVDSTLKIQPAKLEDSAVYLCASSLDGHGYTFGSGTRLTVV.

This clonotype was detected a few times. The V gene is TRBV19, the J gene TRBJ2-5; TRBD2 is a possible D gene (6 bases). Germline lookup yields CDR1 LNHDA and CDR2 SQIVND (reference sequence). Trimming took off 6 bases at V and 5 bases at J, with 22 bases between the two ends. The CDR3 has 16 residues. This chain's CDR3 is CASRNRVGKGRETQYF. In DNA, the CDR3 is TGTGCCAGTAGGAATAGGGTAGGGAAAGGGAGGGAGACCCAGTACTTC.

The V call is TRBV7-9, the J call TRBJ2-5; 8 bases are a match to TRBD1. After removal of 6 bases from V and 13 bases from J, the junction contained 7 bases not matched to a gene. CDR1 and CDR2 (germline): SEHNR, FQNEAQ (reference sequence). The CDR3 is made up of 11 amino acids. The CDR3 nucleotides are TGTGCCAGCAGACACCAGGGGGCACTGTACTTC. Protein sequence: CASRHQGALYF.

The gene calls are TRBV25-1 and TRBJ1-1; D is uncertain. CDR3 size: 14 residues. Deletions cut 11 bases from V and 0 bases from J, with 16 bases between. The germline gives CDR1 MGHDK, CDR2 SYGVNS. Here the CDR3 reads CAWSVGRLNTEAFF. The CDR3 nucleotides are TGTGCCTGGAGTGTAGGGCGGTTGAACACTGAAGCTTTCTTT.

This rearrangement joins TRBV20-1 to TRBJ1-5; D not certain. V shed 3 bases and J shed 4 bases, with 7 bases lying between them. The CDR3 contains 12 residues. The germline gives CDR1 DFQATT, CDR2 SNEGSKA (reference sequence). CDR3 nucleotide sequence: TGCAGTGCTAGCCAAATGAATCAGCCCCAGCATTTT. It specifies CSASQMNQPQHF.

This clonotype has just a few counts. The chain joins TRBV7-6 to TRBJ1-6, with 10 bases identical to TRBD1. Unmatched junction bases numbered 6, after V lost 6 bases and J lost 7 bases. CDR1 and CDR2 (germline): SGHVS, FNYEAQ. The CDR3 covers 15 residues. The CDR3 loop reads CASSYKGQGNSPLHF. In nucleotides, the CDR3 is TGTGCCAGCAGTTACAAGGGACAGGGGAATTCACCCCTCCACTTT.

The J gene is TRBJ2-7, the V gene TRBV7-9; no reliable D call. The CDR3 is made up of 16 amino acids. Germline V CDR1 and CDR2: SEHNR, FQNEAQ (reference sequence). Deletions cut 1 base from V and 7 bases from J, with 20 bases between. CDR3 coding DNA: TGTGCCAGCAGCTTAGACCCCGACTCTCCAAGGGCTGAGCAGTACTTC. Protein product: CASSLDPDSPRAEQYF.

This clonotype was counted only a few times. Written as DNA, the CDR3 is TGTGCCAGCAGTTACTCGGGACAGGGTCCCGGGGAGACCCAGTACTTC. Its protein is CASSYSGQGPGETQYF. This chain links TRBV9 with TRBJ2-5; 9 nucleotides match TRBD1. The CDR3 is 16 amino acids. Trimming at V came to 5 bases and at J to 5 bases, leaving 13 bases not matched to a gene. The germline CDR1 and CDR2 sequences are SGDLS and YYNGEE.

This clonotype has just a few counts. The chain uses TRBV7-2 and TRBJ2-7, with 12 positions matching TRBD2. The CDR3 contains 16 residues. Looked up from germline, CDR1 is SGHTA and CDR2 is FQGNSA. V lost 0 bases and J lost 4; bases outside the gene matches: 4. The CDR3 here is CASSLATSGSSYEQYF. As DNA, the CDR3 is TGTGCCAGCAGCTTAGCGACTAGCGGGAGTTCTTACGAGCAGTACTTC.

This clonotype has just a few counts. One end of the junction varies from germline; a read error may be responsible. The genes are TRBV7-3 and TRBJ2-7, with a possible D match to TRBD2 (6 bases). The germline gives CDR1 SGHTA, CDR2 FQGTGA. The CDR3 extends over 17 amino acids. The CDR3 DNA follows: TGCGCCAGCAGCCCGTGGGTGGGACTGGGATCAAACTCCGAGCAGTACTTC. It translates to CASSPWVGLGSNSEQYF.

The chain joins TRBV19 to TRBJ1-2; the match to TRBD1 covers 7 bases. This CDR3 has 14 amino acids. The germline V gene encodes CDR1 LNHDA and CDR2 SQIVND (reference sequence). The V gene end was trimmed by 7 bases and the J gene end by 8 bases; junction bases not matched to a gene: 13. In DNA, the CDR3 is TGTGCCAGTACCTCCCGGGACAGAGAAAGGGGCTACACCTTC. This translates into CASTSRDRERGYTF. The variable domain in full, completed from reference TRBV19 and TRBJ1-2, reads DGGITQSPKYLFRKEGQNVTLSCEQNLNHDAMYWYRQDPGQGLRLIYYSQIVNDFQKGDIAEGYSVSREKKESFPLTVTSAQKNPTAFYLCASTSRDRERGYTFGSGTRLTVV.